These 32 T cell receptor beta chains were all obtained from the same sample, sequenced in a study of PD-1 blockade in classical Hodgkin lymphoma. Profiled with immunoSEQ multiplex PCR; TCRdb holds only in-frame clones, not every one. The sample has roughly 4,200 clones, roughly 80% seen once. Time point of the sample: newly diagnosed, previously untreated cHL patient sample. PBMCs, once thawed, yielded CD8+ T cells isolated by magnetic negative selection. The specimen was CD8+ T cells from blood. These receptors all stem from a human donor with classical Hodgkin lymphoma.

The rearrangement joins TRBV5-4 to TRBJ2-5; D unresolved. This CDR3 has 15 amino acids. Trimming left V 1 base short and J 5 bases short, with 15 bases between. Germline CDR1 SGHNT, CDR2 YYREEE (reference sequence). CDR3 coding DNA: TGTGCCAGCAGCTTGATTAGCTGGCCCAGCGAGACCCAGTACTTC. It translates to CASSLISWPSETQYF.

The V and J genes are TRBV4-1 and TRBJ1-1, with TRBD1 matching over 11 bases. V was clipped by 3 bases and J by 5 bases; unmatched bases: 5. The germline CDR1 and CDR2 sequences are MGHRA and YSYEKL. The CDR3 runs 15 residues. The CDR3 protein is CASSHPGTGGTEAFF. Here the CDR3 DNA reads TGCGCCAGCAGCCATCCCGGGACAGGGGGAACTGAAGCTTTCTTT.

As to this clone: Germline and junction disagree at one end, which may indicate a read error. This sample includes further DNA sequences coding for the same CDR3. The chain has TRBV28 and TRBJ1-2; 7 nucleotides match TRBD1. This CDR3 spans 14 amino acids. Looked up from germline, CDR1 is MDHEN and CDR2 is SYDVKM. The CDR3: CASSLGQENYGYTF. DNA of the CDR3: TGTGCCAGCAGTTTAGGACAGGAGAACTATGGCTACACTTTC.

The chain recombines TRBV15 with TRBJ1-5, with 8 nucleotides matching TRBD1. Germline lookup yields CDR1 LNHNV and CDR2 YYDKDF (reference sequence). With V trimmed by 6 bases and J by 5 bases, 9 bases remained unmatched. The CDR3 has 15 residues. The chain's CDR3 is CATRDQDRGYQPQHF. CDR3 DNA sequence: TGTGCCACCAGGGATCAAGACAGGGGCTATCAGCCCCAGCATTTT.

The CDR3, as DNA: TGTGCCAGCAGCCAAGTAAGCGCGGTCTCCTACGAGCAGTACTTC. Translating it yields CASSQVSAVSYEQYF. The chain joins TRBV4-2 to TRBJ2-7; D remains unclear. From germline, CDR1 is LGHNA and CDR2 YNFKEQ. CDR3 length: 15 residues. V lost 1 base and J lost 0, with 10 bases in between.

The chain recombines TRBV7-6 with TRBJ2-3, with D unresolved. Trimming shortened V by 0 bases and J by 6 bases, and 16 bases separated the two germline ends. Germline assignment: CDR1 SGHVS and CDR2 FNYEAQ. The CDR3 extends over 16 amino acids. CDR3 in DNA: TGTGCCAGCAGCTTAGCGCGAGATAGGGAAGGGGATACGCAGTATTTT. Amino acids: CASSLARDREGDTQYF.

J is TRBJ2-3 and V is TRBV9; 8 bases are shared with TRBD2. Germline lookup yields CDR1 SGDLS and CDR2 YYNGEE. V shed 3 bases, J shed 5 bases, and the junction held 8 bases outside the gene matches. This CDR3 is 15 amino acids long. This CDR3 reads CASSATGTRGDTQYF. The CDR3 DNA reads TGTGCCAGCAGCGCAACCGGGACTAGGGGAGATACGCAGTATTTT.

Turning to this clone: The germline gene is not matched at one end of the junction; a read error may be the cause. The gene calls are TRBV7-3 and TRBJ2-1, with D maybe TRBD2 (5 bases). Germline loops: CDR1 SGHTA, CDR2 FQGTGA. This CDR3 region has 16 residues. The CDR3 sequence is CASSRSGESPYNEQFF. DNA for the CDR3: TGTGCCAGCAGCCGGAGCGGCGAGAGCCCCTATAATGAGCAGTTCTTC.

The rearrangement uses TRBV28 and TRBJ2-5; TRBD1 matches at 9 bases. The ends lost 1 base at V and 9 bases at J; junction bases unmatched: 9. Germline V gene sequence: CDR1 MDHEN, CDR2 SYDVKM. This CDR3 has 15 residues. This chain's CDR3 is CASSLSGQGMGAQYF. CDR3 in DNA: TGTGCCAGCAGTTTATCGGGACAGGGAATGGGGGCCCAGTACTTC.

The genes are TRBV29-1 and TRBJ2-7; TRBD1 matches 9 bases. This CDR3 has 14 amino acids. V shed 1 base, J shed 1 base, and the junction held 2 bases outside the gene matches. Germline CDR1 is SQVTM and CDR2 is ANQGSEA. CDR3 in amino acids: CSVEGDRGSYEQYF. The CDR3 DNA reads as TGCAGCGTTGAAGGTGACAGGGGGTCCTACGAGCAGTACTTC.

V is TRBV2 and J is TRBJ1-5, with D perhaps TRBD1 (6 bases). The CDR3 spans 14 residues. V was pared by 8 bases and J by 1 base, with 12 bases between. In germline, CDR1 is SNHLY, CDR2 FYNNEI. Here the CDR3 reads CASRGGLSNQPQHF. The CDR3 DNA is TGTGCCAGCCGGGGGGGCCTCAGCAATCAGCCCCAGCATTTT. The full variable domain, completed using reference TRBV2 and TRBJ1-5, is EPEVTQTPSHQVTQMGQEVILRCVPISNHLYFYWYRQILGQKVEFLVSFYNNEISEKSEIFDDQFSVERPDGSNFTLKIRSTKLEDSAMYFCASRGGLSNQPQHFGDGTRLSIL.

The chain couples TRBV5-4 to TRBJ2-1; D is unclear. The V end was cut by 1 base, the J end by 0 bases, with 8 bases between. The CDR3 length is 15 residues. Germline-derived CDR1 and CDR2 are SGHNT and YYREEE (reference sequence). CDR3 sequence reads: CASSLLGYSYNEQFF. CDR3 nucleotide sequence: TGTGCCAGCAGCTTGTTGGGGTACTCCTACAATGAGCAGTTCTTC.

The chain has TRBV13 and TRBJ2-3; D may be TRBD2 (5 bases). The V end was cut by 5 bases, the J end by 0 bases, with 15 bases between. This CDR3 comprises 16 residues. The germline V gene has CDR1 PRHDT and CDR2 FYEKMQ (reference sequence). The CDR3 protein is CASSPYGKTSTDTQYF. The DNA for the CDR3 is TGTGCCAGCAGCCCCTACGGGAAAACTAGCACAGATACGCAGTATTTT.

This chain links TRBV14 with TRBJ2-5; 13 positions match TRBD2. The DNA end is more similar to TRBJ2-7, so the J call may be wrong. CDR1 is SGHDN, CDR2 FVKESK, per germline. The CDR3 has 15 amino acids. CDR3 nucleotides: TGTGCCAGCAGCCAAGAACTAGCGGGAGGGGACGAGCAGTACTTC. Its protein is CASSQELAGGDEQYF.

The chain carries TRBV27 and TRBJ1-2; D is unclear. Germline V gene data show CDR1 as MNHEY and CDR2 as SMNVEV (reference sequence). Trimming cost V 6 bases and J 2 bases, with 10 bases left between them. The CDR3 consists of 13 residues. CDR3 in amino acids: CASRGEPNYGYTF. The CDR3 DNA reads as TGTGCCAGCAGGGGAGAGCCCAACTATGGCTACACCTTC.

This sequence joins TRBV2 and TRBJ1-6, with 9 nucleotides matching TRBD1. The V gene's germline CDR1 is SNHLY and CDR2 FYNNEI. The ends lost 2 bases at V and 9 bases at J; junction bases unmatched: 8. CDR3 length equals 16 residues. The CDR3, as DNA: TGTGCCAGCAGTGAATCTGGGACAGGGATCCGTTCACCCCTCCACTTT. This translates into CASSESGTGIRSPLHF.

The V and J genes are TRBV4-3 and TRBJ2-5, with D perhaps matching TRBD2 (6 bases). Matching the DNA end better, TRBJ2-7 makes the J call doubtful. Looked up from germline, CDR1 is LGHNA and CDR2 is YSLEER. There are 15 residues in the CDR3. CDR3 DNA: TGCGCCAGCAGCCAAGATTCCGGGGGAAATAGCGAGCAGTACTTC. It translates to CASSQDSGGNSEQYF.

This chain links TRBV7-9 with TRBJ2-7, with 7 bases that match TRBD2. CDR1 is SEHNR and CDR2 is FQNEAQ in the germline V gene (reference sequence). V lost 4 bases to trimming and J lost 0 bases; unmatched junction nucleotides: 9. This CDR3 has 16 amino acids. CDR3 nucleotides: TGTGCCAGCAGCTGGCCCCCTAGCGGTAGCTCCTACGAGCAGTACTTC. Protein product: CASSWPPSGSSYEQYF.

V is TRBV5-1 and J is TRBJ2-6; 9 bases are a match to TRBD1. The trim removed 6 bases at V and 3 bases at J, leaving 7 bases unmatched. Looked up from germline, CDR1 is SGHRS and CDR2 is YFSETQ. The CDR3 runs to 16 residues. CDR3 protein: CASTPGTGFGANVLTF. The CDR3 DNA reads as TGCGCCAGCACACCCGGGACAGGGTTTGGGGCCAACGTCCTGACTTTC.

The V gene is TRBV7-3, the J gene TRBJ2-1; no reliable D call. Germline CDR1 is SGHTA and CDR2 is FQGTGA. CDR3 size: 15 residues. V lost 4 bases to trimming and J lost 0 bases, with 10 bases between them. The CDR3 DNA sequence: TGTGCCAGCAGCTATGGCGGCAGCTCCTACAATGAGCAGTTCTTC. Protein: CASSYGGSSYNEQFF.

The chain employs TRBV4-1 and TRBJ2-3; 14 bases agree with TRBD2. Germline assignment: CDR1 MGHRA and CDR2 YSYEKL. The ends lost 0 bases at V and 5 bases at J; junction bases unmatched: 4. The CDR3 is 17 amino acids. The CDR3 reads CASSQEGLAGVRDTQYF. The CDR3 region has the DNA TGCGCCAGCAGCCAAGAGGGACTAGCGGGAGTTAGAGATACGCAGTATTTT.

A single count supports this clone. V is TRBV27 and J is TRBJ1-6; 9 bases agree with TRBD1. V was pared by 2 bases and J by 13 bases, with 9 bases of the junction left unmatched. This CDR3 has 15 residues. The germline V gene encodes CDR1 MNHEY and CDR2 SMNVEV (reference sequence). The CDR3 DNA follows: TGTGCCAGCAGTTTAGGGACAGGGTTCGTCGTCCCCCTCCACTTT. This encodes CASSLGTGFVVPLHF.

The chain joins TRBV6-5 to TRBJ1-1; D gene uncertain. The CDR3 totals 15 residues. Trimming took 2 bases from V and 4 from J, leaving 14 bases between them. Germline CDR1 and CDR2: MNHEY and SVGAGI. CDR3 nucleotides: TGTGCCAGCAGTTACGCACTCGTCGGGGTCACTGAAGCTTTCTTT. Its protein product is CASSYALVGVTEAFF.

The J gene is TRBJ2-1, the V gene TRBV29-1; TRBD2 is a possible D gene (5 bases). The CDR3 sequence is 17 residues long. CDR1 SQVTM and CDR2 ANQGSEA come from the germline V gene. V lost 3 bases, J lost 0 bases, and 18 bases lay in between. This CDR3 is CSVDGMVDKSSYNEQFF. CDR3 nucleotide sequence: TGCAGCGTTGACGGGATGGTAGACAAGAGCTCCTACAATGAGCAGTTCTTC.

CDR3 sequence reads: CASSQGAGNEQFF. Here the CDR3 DNA reads TGCGCCAGCAGCCAAGGAGCGGGGAATGAGCAGTTCTTC. J is TRBJ2-1 and V is TRBV4-3; 7 positions match TRBD2. V shed 1 base and J 7 bases; nucleotides not matched to a gene: 1. The germline V gene encodes CDR1 LGHNA and CDR2 YSLEER. This CDR3 spans 13 amino acids.

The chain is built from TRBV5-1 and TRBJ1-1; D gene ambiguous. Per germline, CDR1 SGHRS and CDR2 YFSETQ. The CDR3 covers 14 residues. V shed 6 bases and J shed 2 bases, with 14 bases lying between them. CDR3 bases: TGCGCCAGCAAGCAAGCGACCGCCAACACTGAAGCTTTCTTT. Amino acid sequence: CASKQATANTEAFF.

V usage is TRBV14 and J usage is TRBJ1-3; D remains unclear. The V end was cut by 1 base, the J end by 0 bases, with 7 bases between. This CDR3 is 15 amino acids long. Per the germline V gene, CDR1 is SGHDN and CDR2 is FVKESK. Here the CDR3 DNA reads TGTGCCAGCAGCCAAGTCGAAGACTCTGGAAACACCATATATTTT. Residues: CASSQVEDSGNTIYF.

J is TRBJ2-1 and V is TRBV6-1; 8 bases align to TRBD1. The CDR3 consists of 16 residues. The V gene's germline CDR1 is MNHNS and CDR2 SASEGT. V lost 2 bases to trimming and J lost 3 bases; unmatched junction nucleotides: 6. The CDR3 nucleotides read TGTGCCAGCAGTGAACTAGGACAGGGACGCTACAATGAGCAGTTCTTC. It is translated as CASSELGQGRYNEQFF.

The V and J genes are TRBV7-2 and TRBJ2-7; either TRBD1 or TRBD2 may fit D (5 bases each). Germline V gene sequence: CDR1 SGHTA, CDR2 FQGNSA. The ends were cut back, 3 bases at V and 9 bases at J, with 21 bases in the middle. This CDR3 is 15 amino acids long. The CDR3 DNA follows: TGTGCCAGCAGCTTCTCCGGGCTATCCCAGAGGGGGCAGTACTTC. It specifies CASSFSGLSQRGQYF.

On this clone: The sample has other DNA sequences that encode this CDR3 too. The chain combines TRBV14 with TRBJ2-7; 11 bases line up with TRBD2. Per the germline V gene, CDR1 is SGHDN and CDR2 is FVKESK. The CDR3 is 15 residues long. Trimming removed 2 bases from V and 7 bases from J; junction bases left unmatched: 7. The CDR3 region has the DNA TGTGCCAGCAGCCAATTTGCTAGCGGGAGGCAAGAGCAGTACTTC. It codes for CASSQFASGRQEQYF.

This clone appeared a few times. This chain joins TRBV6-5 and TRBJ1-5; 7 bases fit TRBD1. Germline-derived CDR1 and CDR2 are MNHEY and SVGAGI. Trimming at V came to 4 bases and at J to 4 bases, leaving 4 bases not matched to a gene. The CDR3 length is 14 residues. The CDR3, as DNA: TGTGCCAGCAGTTTTGGACAGGCTAATCAGCCCCAGCATTTT. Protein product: CASSFGQANQPQHF.

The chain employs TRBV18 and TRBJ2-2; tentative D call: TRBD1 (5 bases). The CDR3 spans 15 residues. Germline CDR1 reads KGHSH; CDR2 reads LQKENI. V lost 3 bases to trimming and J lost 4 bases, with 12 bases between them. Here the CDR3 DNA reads TGTGCCAGCTCACCTCAACAGGACGGCACCGGGGAGCTGTTTTTT. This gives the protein CASSPQQDGTGELFF. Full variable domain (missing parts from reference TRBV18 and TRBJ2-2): NAGVMQNPRHLVRRRGQEARLRCSPMKGHSHVYWYRQLPEEGLKFMVYLQKENIIDESGMPKERFSAEFPKEGPSILRIQQVVRGDSAAYFCASSPQQDGTGELFFGEGSRLTVL.